Presented here are 20 T cell receptor beta chains from one specimen sequenced in a study of OX40 agonist ivuxolimab in advanced cancers. This table comes from immunoSEQ multiplex PCR, and its TCRdb copy is limited to in-frame clones, with some not included. The sample carries 50,000 to 85,000 clones, roughly 90% recorded once. Sequenced here: CD4+ or CD8+ T cells sorted from blood, sampled in a trial of the OX40 agonist ivuxolimab. These receptors all stem from an adult with an advanced solid tumor such as melanoma, head and neck, liver or kidney cancer.

Written as DNA, the CDR3 is TGTGCCAGCACCCAGGTAGCGGGTGCTCAGTTCTTC. Translation: CASTQVAGAQFF. The J gene is TRBJ2-1, the V gene TRBV28, with 7 bases fitting TRBD2. The J segment lost 13 bases and the V segment lost 7 bases, leaving 10 bases of the junction unmatched. This CDR3 is 12 amino acids long. CDR1 is MDHEN and CDR2 is SYDVKM in the germline V gene.

The sample holds one count of this clone. The chain recombines TRBV6-1 with TRBJ1-3; D remains unclear. Trimming removed 5 bases at V and 4 bases at J, with 9 bases between. CDR3 length: 13 residues. Germline V gives CDR1 MNHNS, CDR2 SASEGT. In DNA, the CDR3 is TGTGCCAGCAGTTTCGGGGTCGGAAACACCATATATTTT. As protein: CASSFGVGNTIYF.

Details on this clone: The junction departs from germline at one end; a sequencing error may be responsible. V and J are TRBV13 and TRBJ1-6, with unresolved D. There are 12 residues in the CDR3. Looked up from germline, CDR1 is PRHDT and CDR2 is FYEKMQ (reference sequence). The CDR3 DNA is TGTGCCAGCAGCGACAAGAATTTACCCCTCCACTTT. This sequence encodes CASSDKNLPLHF.

The V call is TRBV5-1, the J call TRBJ2-1; 9 bases agree with TRBD2. V lost 0 bases, J lost 1 base, and 5 bases stayed unmatched. The germline CDR1 and CDR2 sequences are SGHRS and YFSETQ. The CDR3 has 17 residues. The CDR3 protein is CASSLDPGLASYNEQFF. The CDR3 DNA follows: TGCGCCAGCAGCTTGGATCCGGGACTAGCTTCCTACAATGAGCAGTTCTTC.

Regarding this clone: The junction and the germline gene differ at one end; a read error may be behind it. This rearrangement joins TRBV20-1 to TRBJ1-2, with D perhaps matching TRBD1 (5 bases). The CDR3 length is 11 residues. From germline, CDR1 is DFQATT and CDR2 SNEGSKA (reference sequence). The chain's CDR3 is CSARPGYDYTF. CDR3 coding DNA: TGCAGTGCTAGGCCAGGGTATGACTACACCTTC.

DNA of the CDR3: TGTGCCAGCAGCCAAGATTTAGGGCGGTCAGATACGCAGTATTTT. Encoded protein: CASSQDLGRSDTQYF. This chain uses TRBV4-2 with TRBJ2-3; D is uncertain. The CDR3 loop spans 15 amino acids. Between the trimmed V and J ends, which lost 0 bases and 4 bases, there was a span of 11 bases. Germline assignment: CDR1 LGHNA and CDR2 YNFKEQ.

CDR3 residues: CASSQGTASNQPQHF. In nucleotides, the CDR3 is TGTGCCAGCAGCCAAGGGACAGCTAGCAATCAGCCCCAGCATTTT. This chain uses TRBV27 with TRBJ1-5; 7 positions agree with TRBD1. Germline V gives CDR1 MNHEY, CDR2 SMNVEV (reference sequence). The CDR3 covers 15 residues. V gave up 6 bases and J gave up 0 bases; unmatched junction bases: 5.

CDR3 bases: TGTGCCAGCAGCTTCCAACCGGGACAGGGAGACATTCAGTACTTC. Translation gives CASSFQPGQGDIQYF. This chain joins TRBV7-8 and TRBJ2-4, with 9 bases that match TRBD1. Losses at the gene ends were 3 bases for V and 8 bases for J; bases not matched to a gene: 8. Germline V gene sequence: CDR1 SGHVS, CDR2 FQNEAQ. There are 15 residues in the CDR3. Full variable domain (missing parts from reference TRBV7-8 and TRBJ2-4): GAGVSQSPRYKVAKRGQDVALRCDPISGHVSLFWYQQALGQGPEFLTYFQNEAQLDKSGLPSDRFFAERPEGSVSTLKIQRTQQEDSAVYLCASSFQPGQGDIQYFGAGTRLSVL.

The chain has TRBV27 and TRBJ2-3; 10 bases map to TRBD2. The V segment lost 5 bases and the J segment 0 bases; nucleotides outside the gene matches: 5. Germline V CDR1 and CDR2: MNHEY, SMNVEV (reference sequence). This CDR3 has 16 amino acids. CDR3 DNA sequence: TGTGCCAGCAGTCTGGGACTAGCGATTAGCACAGATACGCAGTATTTT. Its protein product is CASSLGLAISTDTQYF.

This chain links TRBV6-1 with TRBJ1-1; D may be TRBD1 (6 bases). CDR1 is MNHNS, CDR2 SASEGT, per germline. With 4 bases removed from V and 0 bases from J, the gap between germline ends came to 12 bases. CDR3 length: 15 amino acids. CDR3: CASSVQGRVNTEAFF. The CDR3 DNA reads TGTGCCAGCAGTGTTCAGGGGAGGGTGAACACTGAAGCTTTCTTT.

The chain links TRBV2 to TRBJ1-4; no reliable D call. The germline gives CDR1 SNHLY, CDR2 FYNNEI. This CDR3 is 15 amino acids long. V dropped 8 bases and J dropped 8 bases, with 21 bases sitting between them. CDR3: CASSRKDTGGEKLFF. The CDR3 DNA reads as TGTGCCAGCTCACGCAAAGACACGGGCGGGGAAAAACTGTTTTTT.

The chain joins TRBV29-1 to TRBJ1-1; TRBD1 matches at 9 bases. V trimming: 5 bases; J trimming: 5 bases; junction bases outside the gene matches: 15. CDR3 size: 16 residues. CDR1 SQVTM and CDR2 ANQGSEA come from the germline V gene. CDR3 in amino acids: CSVRPPEGQGVTEAFF. CDR3 bases: TGCAGCGTTCGACCCCCCGAGGGACAGGGAGTTACTGAAGCTTTCTTT.

This clone was detected a few times. The chain couples TRBV6-1 to TRBJ2-5; perhaps TRBD2 as D (6 bases). V lost 4 bases to trimming and J lost 5 bases, with 14 bases between them. This CDR3 region has 14 residues. From germline, CDR1 is MNHNS and CDR2 SASEGT. CDR3 amino acids: CASSASGGVETQYF. CDR3 coding DNA: TGTGCCAGCAGTGCATCCGGGGGTGTGGAGACCCAGTACTTC.

V and J are TRBV6-5 and TRBJ2-3; the D gene is possibly TRBD1 (6 bases). V was pared by 5 bases and J by 0 bases, with 12 bases between. Germline CDR1 is MNHEY and CDR2 is SVGAGI. The CDR3 is 15 residues long. CDR3 bases: TGTGCCAGCAGTCAAGGGACAACTAGCACAGATACGCAGTATTTT. Translated: CASSQGTTSTDTQYF.

V gene TRBV6-1 combines with J gene TRBJ1-3; 7 bases align to TRBD1. Trimming at V came to 3 bases and at J to 4 bases, leaving 6 bases not matched to a gene. The germline CDR1 and CDR2 sequences are MNHNS and SASEGT. The CDR3 loop spans 15 amino acids. CDR3 in amino acids: CASSEQQGKGNTIYF. CDR3 DNA: TGTGCCAGCAGTGAGCAACAGGGGAAGGGAAACACCATATATTTT.

V gene TRBV30 combines with J gene TRBJ2-7, with D possibly being TRBD1 (6 bases). This CDR3 is 13 amino acids long. CDR1 GTSNPN and CDR2 SVGIG come from the germline V gene (reference sequence). The V and J ends lost 0 bases and 2 bases respectively, with 8 bases between them. The CDR3 nucleotides are TGTGCCTGGAGTGTGGGGGACACCTACGAGCAGTACTTC. Amino acids: CAWSVGDTYEQYF.

The V and J genes are TRBV18 and TRBJ1-1; TRBD1 aligns across 10 bases. J was trimmed by 1 base and V by 9 bases; bases with no gene match: 5. The germline gives CDR1 KGHSH, CDR2 LQKENI. CDR3 length: 14 residues. The CDR3 nucleotides are TGTGCCAGTTCAGACAGGGGGCAGAACACTGAAGCTTTCTTT. Its protein is CASSDRGQNTEAFF.

This chain uses TRBV27 with TRBJ2-7; D is perhaps TRBD1 (6 bases). The length of the CDR3 is 16 residues. Trimming cost V 5 bases and J 0 bases, with 17 bases left between them. Germline V gene sequence: CDR1 MNHEY, CDR2 SMNVEV (reference sequence). CDR3 DNA sequence: TGTGCCAGCAGTCAACCCACAGGGACAAGCTCCTACGAGCAGTACTTC. Encoded protein: CASSQPTGTSSYEQYF.

The chain has TRBV29-1 and TRBJ1-2, with D tentatively TRBD1 (5 bases). V lost 7 bases and J 2 bases, leaving 26 bases between the germline ends. The CDR3 has 17 residues. Germline CDR1 and CDR2: SQVTM and ANQGSEA. CDR3 residues: CSARSDLAGGGNYGYTF. The CDR3 nucleotides are TGCAGCGCCCGCTCCGATCTTGCGGGTGGGGGGAACTATGGCTACACCTTC.

The V call is TRBV11-3, the J call TRBJ2-2, with D unresolved. CDR3 length: 14 amino acids. Per germline, CDR1 SGHNT and CDR2 YENEEA. Trimming took off 3 bases at V and 2 bases at J, with 7 bases between the two ends. As DNA, the CDR3 is TGTGCCAGCAGCTTGGCCGGTAACACCGGGGAGCTGTTTTTT. Its translation is CASSLAGNTGELFF. Full variable domain (remainder filled in from reference TRBV11-3 and TRBJ2-2): EAGVVQSPRYKIIEKKQPVAFWCNPISGHNTLYWYLQNLGQGPELLIRYENEEAVDDSQLPKDRFSAERLKGVDSTLKIQPAELGDSAVYLCASSLAGNTGELFFGEGSRLTVL.